These 9 T cell receptor beta chains came from one sample sequenced in a study of T cell responses to AZD1222 COVID-19 vaccine. Profiling relied on immunoSEQ multiplex PCR, and the TCRdb table lists in-frame clones only, not all of them. The top ten clones hold 5% of a sample with about 120,000 clones, about 92% of them seen once. This sample comprised peripheral blood, obtained 28 days after the second AZD1222 dose. These receptors were obtained from an adult who received the AZD1222 COVID-19 vaccine.

Here the CDR3 DNA reads TGCGCCAGCAGCTTAGGGACAGAAGAGACCCAGTACTTC. It codes for CASSLGTEETQYF. This chain joins TRBV5-1 and TRBJ2-5; TRBD1 matches 7 bases. V shed 2 bases, J shed 3 bases, and the junction held 1 base outside the gene matches. CDR3 length equals 13 residues. The germline gives CDR1 SGHRS, CDR2 YFSETQ.

This chain uses TRBV7-2 with TRBJ1-3; D gene uncertain. The CDR3 has 15 residues. V lost 1 base and J 1 base, leaving 8 bases between the germline ends. CDR1 is SGHTA and CDR2 is FQGNSA in the germline V gene. The CDR3 spells CASSLDGRSGNTIYF. CDR3 sequence (DNA): TGTGCCAGCAGCTTAGACGGACGGTCTGGAAACACCATATATTTT.

The chain joins TRBV6-2 or TRBV6-3 to TRBJ1-1; 10 nucleotides match TRBD1. In germline, CDR1 is MNHEY, CDR2 SVGEGT. After removal of 5 bases from V and 6 bases from J, the junction contained 6 bases not matched to a gene. The CDR3 contains 14 residues. This CDR3 reads CASSKGDRGAEAFF. Written as DNA, the CDR3 is TGTGCCAGCAGTAAAGGGGACAGGGGAGCTGAAGCTTTCTTT.

Only one count was recorded for this clone. The chain couples TRBV10-3 to TRBJ1-1; tentatively, D is TRBD1 (5 bases). Trimming took 6 bases from V and 0 from J, leaving 11 bases between them. Germline V gene lookup returns CDR1 ENHRY and CDR2 SYGVKD. The CDR3 loop spans 14 amino acids. The CDR3 spells CAISQTDMNTEAFF. CDR3 in DNA: TGTGCCATCAGCCAGACAGACATGAACACTGAAGCTTTCTTT.

The rearrangement joins TRBV29-1 to TRBJ2-7; D perhaps matches TRBD2 (5 bases). CDR1 SQVTM and CDR2 ANQGSEA come from the germline V gene. V was pared by 4 bases and J by 5 bases, with 9 bases between. This CDR3 is 11 amino acids long. As DNA, the CDR3 is TGCAGCGTTGGGGAGCCCCACGAGCAGTACTTC. Translating it yields CSVGEPHEQYF.

V is TRBV7-2 and J is TRBJ2-5; 13 bases align to TRBD2. V shed 5 bases and J 5 bases; nucleotides not matched to a gene: 11. Germline-derived CDR1 and CDR2 are SGHTA and FQGNSA. CDR3 size: 17 residues. DNA for the CDR3: TGTGCCAGCAGCCCAGGTTTACTAGCGGGGGGGCGGGAGACCCAGTACTTC. It is translated as CASSPGLLAGGRETQYF.

The V gene is TRBV18, the J gene TRBJ2-7; possibly TRBD1 for D (6 bases). The germline CDR1 and CDR2 sequences are KGHSH and LQKENI. Trimming removed 4 bases at V and 9 bases at J, with 16 bases between. CDR3 length equals 13 residues. The CDR3 DNA reads as TGTGCCAGCTCACAGGGGGACGCGTTAGGGCAGTACTTC. Protein: CASSQGDALGQYF. The whole variable domain, filled in from reference TRBV18 and TRBJ2-7, reads NAGVMQNPRHLVRRRGQEARLRCSPMKGHSHVYWYRQLPEEGLKFMVYLQKENIIDESGMPKERFSAEFPKEGPSILRIQQVVRGDSAAYFCASSQGDALGQYFGPGTRLTVT.

This chain connects TRBV6-1 to TRBJ2-7; 7 nucleotides line up with TRBD1. This CDR3 is built from 16 residues. CDR1 is MNHNS and CDR2 is SASEGT in the germline V gene. The ends lost 4 bases at V and 3 bases at J; junction bases unmatched: 12. For the CDR3, the DNA is TGTGCCAGCAGTGTCAGAGGGGGCTCTAGGGACTACGAGCAGTACTTC. Protein sequence: CASSVRGGSRDYEQYF.

This clone was recorded only once. The chain is built from TRBV18 and TRBJ1-6, with D possibly matching TRBD1 (5 bases). The CDR3 spans 14 residues. Per the germline V gene, CDR1 is KGHSH and CDR2 is LQKENI. The ends were cut back, 6 bases at V and 7 bases at J, with 13 bases in the middle. The CDR3 DNA reads as TGTGCCAGCTCCGAAGCAGGGTACAATTCACCCCTCCACTTT. As protein: CASSEAGYNSPLHF.